The 29 T cell receptor beta chains below all came from one sample that was sequenced in a study of beta chain features in type 1 diabetes. Points from the study as a whole: Shortening of TCRB CDR3s, moderate but significant, appeared in all four CD4+ subsets of Type 1 diabetes patients.

Isolated RNA was reverse transcribed in full, so expressed TCRB transcripts were sequenced. The repertoire was sequenced with immunoSEQ multiplex PCR; TCRdb's copy has only in-frame clones and lacks some. The sample holds approximately 170,000 clones, under 9.5% seen once. No antigen has been identified for these receptors. The specimen sequenced was central memory CD4+ T cells from blood. The origin of the receptors is a man aged 18 to 29 with type 1 diabetes.

This clone was observed a few times. CDR3 DNA: TGCGCCAGCAGCGGGGGACAGGGAGGTCAGGAGACCCAGTACTTC. Residues: CASSGGQGGQETQYF. This chain joins TRBV5-1 and TRBJ2-5, with 9 bases identical to TRBD1. Germline V gives CDR1 SGHRS, CDR2 YFSETQ. The junction had 9 bases not matched to a gene; V was cut back by 4 bases and J by 5 bases. The length of the CDR3 is 15 residues. The variable domain in full, completed from reference TRBV5-1 and TRBJ2-5, reads KAGVTQTPRYLIKTRGQQVTLSCSPISGHRSVSWYQQTPGQGLQFLFEYFSETQRNKGNFPGRFSGRQFSNSRSEMNVSTLELGDSALYLCASSGGQGGQETQYFGPGTRLLVL.

J is TRBJ2-3 and V is TRBV5-1, with TRBD2 identical over 9 bases. The CDR3 extends over 15 amino acids. V lost 0 bases to trimming and J lost 3 bases; unmatched junction nucleotides: 2. CDR1 is SGHRS and CDR2 is YFSETQ in the germline V gene. The CDR3 region has the DNA TGCGCCAGCAGCTTGGGACTAGCGGTAACAGATACGCAGTATTTT. As protein: CASSLGLAVTDTQYF.

The chain uses TRBV5-1 and TRBJ2-7; a weak D match, TRBD2 (6 bases). Per the germline V gene, CDR1 is SGHRS and CDR2 is YFSETQ. The length of the CDR3 is 16 residues. Between the trimmed V and J ends, which lost 4 bases and 0 bases, there was a span of 17 bases. The CDR3 DNA reads as TGCGCCAGCAGCAAAGCCCCGGGACTGGACTCCTACGAGCAGTACTTC. This encodes CASSKAPGLDSYEQYF.

This clone was seen a handful of times. This sequence joins TRBV13 and TRBJ2-7; 9 positions match TRBD1. From germline, CDR1 is PRHDT and CDR2 FYEKMQ (reference sequence). The CDR3 is made up of 15 amino acids. With 3 bases clipped from V and 5 bases from J, the junction kept 8 bases outside the gene matches. CDR3 coding DNA: TGTGCCAGCAGCTTCGGAGCGGGACAGGGCGACGAGCAGTACTTC. Its protein is CASSFGAGQGDEQYF.

V and J are TRBV6-6 and TRBJ2-6; perhaps TRBD1 as D (5 bases). V lost 4 bases and J 0 bases, leaving 10 bases between the germline ends. The CDR3 covers 16 residues. Germline V lookup: CDR1 MNHNY, CDR2 SVGAGI (reference sequence). The CDR3 loop reads CASSLRQSSGANVLTF. The CDR3 nucleotides are TGTGCCAGCAGTTTACGACAGTCCTCTGGGGCCAACGTCCTGACTTTC.

In its sample, this clone was seen many times. The gene calls are TRBV28 and TRBJ2-2; 11 bases are a match to TRBD2. V shed 7 bases, J shed 0 bases, and the junction held 13 bases outside the gene matches. From germline, CDR1 is MDHEN and CDR2 SYDVKM. The CDR3 loop spans 19 amino acids. Here the CDR3 DNA reads TGTGCCAGCACCACTATCATGGGGACTAGCGGAGCGAACACCGGGGAGCTGTTTTTT. Translated, it gives CASTTIMGTSGANTGELFF.

This clone was detected only a few times. The chain joins TRBV28 to TRBJ2-7; D ambiguous. This CDR3 is 14 amino acids long. V lost 4 bases and J lost 0, with 10 bases in between. Per the germline V gene, CDR1 is MDHEN and CDR2 is SYDVKM. This chain's CDR3 is CASSYGFRSYEQYF. The CDR3 DNA sequence: TGTGCCAGCAGTTACGGGTTCCGCTCCTACGAGCAGTACTTC.

The chain uses TRBV19 and TRBJ2-3, with D tentatively TRBD1 (6 bases). Germline V gives CDR1 LNHDA, CDR2 SQIVND (reference sequence). This CDR3 spans 14 amino acids. Trimming shortened V by 5 bases and J by 2 bases, and 11 bases separated the two germline ends. CDR3 region: CASSRQGPTDTQYF. The DNA for the CDR3 is TGTGCCAGTAGTCGGCAGGGGCCCACAGATACGCAGTATTTT.

The chain employs TRBV2 and TRBJ2-4; D is undetermined. The V gene's germline CDR1 is SNHLY and CDR2 FYNNEI. The CDR3 sequence is 16 residues long. The ends were cut back, 2 bases at V and 0 bases at J, with 11 bases in the middle. The CDR3 sequence is CASSELSASAKNIQYF. For the CDR3, the DNA is TGTGCCAGCAGTGAATTGAGTGCGTCAGCCAAAAACATTCAGTACTTC.

This rearrangement joins TRBV5-4 to TRBJ2-1; D is ambiguous. V was pared by 0 bases and J by 7 bases, with 5 bases between. Looked up from germline, CDR1 is SGHNT and CDR2 is YYREEE (reference sequence). The CDR3 sequence is 12 residues long. The CDR3 loop is CASSLGENEQFF. CDR3 bases: TGTGCCAGCAGCTTGGGAGAGAATGAGCAGTTCTTC.

The J gene is TRBJ1-3, the V gene TRBV28; D not resolved. CDR1 and CDR2 from the germline V gene are MDHEN and SYDVKM. The CDR3 totals 14 residues. Trimming shortened V by 8 bases and J by 4 bases, and 15 bases separated the two germline ends. CDR3: CASRPSVAGNTIYF. The CDR3 nucleotides are TGTGCCAGCCGCCCGTCGGTAGCAGGAAACACCATATATTTT.

The chain is built from TRBV5-6 and TRBJ1-6, with 10 bases that match TRBD1. The V segment lost 0 bases and the J segment 8 bases; nucleotides outside the gene matches: 2. Germline V lookup: CDR1 SGHDT, CDR2 YYEEEE. The CDR3 runs to 15 residues. Written as DNA, the CDR3 is TGTGCCAGCAGCTTGGGACAGGGGGCCTATTCACCCCTCCACTTT. Protein sequence: CASSLGQGAYSPLHF.

This chain joins TRBV9 and TRBJ1-2; 7 nucleotides agree with TRBD1. Looked up from germline, CDR1 is SGDLS and CDR2 is YYNGEE. This CDR3 is built from 15 residues. The V and J ends lost 3 bases and 2 bases, in that order; junction bases with no gene match: 7. CDR3 loop: CASSEGQNPNYGYTF. DNA for the CDR3: TGTGCCAGCAGCGAGGGACAGAACCCAAACTATGGCTACACCTTC.

About this clone itself: Other DNA sequences of this sample code for an identical CDR3. V is TRBV30 and J is TRBJ1-2; TRBD1 is a possible D gene (5 bases). The CDR3 totals 11 residues. V lost 4 bases and J lost 4, with 7 bases in between. CDR1 and CDR2 from the germline V gene are GTSNPN and SVGIG (reference sequence). CDR3 in DNA: TGTGCCTGGACCGGGGGCTATGGCTACACCTTC. It is translated as CAWTGGYGYTF.

The V gene is TRBV2, the J gene TRBJ1-5; 7 bases line up with TRBD1. The trim removed 8 bases at V and 6 bases at J, leaving 7 bases unmatched. CDR1 is SNHLY, CDR2 FYNNEI, per germline. The CDR3 runs 13 residues. CDR3 amino acids: CASGVTGRQPQHF. CDR3 DNA sequence: TGTGCCAGCGGGGTGACAGGGCGTCAGCCCCAGCATTTT.

The chain couples TRBV7-2 to TRBJ1-2, with 7 nucleotides matching TRBD1. V dropped 3 bases and J dropped 4; count of bases not matched to a gene: 8. In germline, CDR1 is SGHTA, CDR2 FQGNSA. This CDR3 contains 15 residues. This chain's CDR3 is CASSLDFGQAYGYTF. For the CDR3, the DNA is TGTGCCAGCAGCTTGGATTTTGGACAGGCCTATGGCTACACCTTC.

This clone turned up a few times. The chain carries TRBV9 and TRBJ2-3, with 14 positions matching TRBD2. CDR3 length equals 19 residues. CDR1 is SGDLS, CDR2 YYNGEE, per germline. The V segment lost 0 bases and the J segment 5 bases; nucleotides outside the gene matches: 11. The CDR3 loop reads CASSVGYGTSGGPEDTQYF. In nucleotides, the CDR3 is TGTGCCAGCAGCGTAGGATACGGGACTAGCGGGGGCCCGGAAGATACGCAGTATTTT.

This rearrangement joins TRBV7-2 to TRBJ1-3; D unclear. Germline CDR1 SGHTA, CDR2 FQGNSA. The CDR3 is 12 amino acids. V was trimmed by 3 bases and J by 4 bases, leaving 4 bases between them. The CDR3 reads CASSLAGNTIYF. Written as DNA, the CDR3 is TGTGCCAGCAGCTTGGCCGGAAACACCATATATTTT.

This clone was counted between two and nine times. The gene calls are TRBV10-3 and TRBJ2-1, with 8 bases aligning to TRBD1. The CDR3 is 13 amino acids. V lost 5 bases to trimming and J lost 8 bases; unmatched junction nucleotides: 5. Germline values: CDR1 ENHRY, CDR2 SYGVKD. CDR3 nucleotides: TGTGCCATCAGTTCGGACAGGGTCTATGAGCAGTTCTTC. Protein product: CAISSDRVYEQFF.

This rearrangement joins TRBV7-2 to TRBJ1-2; D is unresolved. CDR3 length: 15 amino acids. Germline V gene data show CDR1 as SGHTA and CDR2 as FQGNSA. V lost 0 bases to trimming and J lost 8 bases, with 16 bases between them. The CDR3 DNA follows: TGTGCCAGCAGCTTAGCATACAATGGGGAGGGAGGCTACACCTTC. Translation gives CASSLAYNGEGGYTF.

Notes on this clone: This CDR3 is also generated by other DNA sequences in the sample. The rearrangement joins TRBV28 to TRBJ2-7, with 8 bases matching TRBD1. Trimming removed 5 bases from V and 5 bases from J; junction bases left unmatched: 11. The CDR3 has 15 amino acids. Germline lookup yields CDR1 MDHEN and CDR2 SYDVKM. CDR3 nucleotides: TGTGCCAGCAGTCCGCCACCCAGGGGGCAAGACGAGCAGTACTTC. This codes for CASSPPPRGQDEQYF.

In its sample, this clone was seen a few times. The chain joins TRBV30 to TRBJ2-7, with no clear D. The V gene lost 0 bases and the J gene lost 0 bases, with 12 bases spanning the gap. This CDR3 has 15 residues. Germline assignment: CDR1 GTSNPN and CDR2 SVGIG (reference sequence). In nucleotides, the CDR3 is TGTGCCTGGAGTGTACCGGGTAGGAGCTCCTACGAGCAGTACTTC. Protein sequence: CAWSVPGRSSYEQYF.

The chain links TRBV9 to TRBJ2-5; D gene unclear. Germline V gene lookup returns CDR1 SGDLS and CDR2 YYNGEE. Trimming left V 0 bases short and J 1 base short, with 10 bases between. The CDR3 is 15 residues long. The CDR3 DNA reads as TGTGCCAGCAGCGTAGGATCGACACCCCAAGAGACCCAGTACTTC. It yields the protein CASSVGSTPQETQYF.

This clone was counted many times. The chain carries TRBV4-3 and TRBJ2-3; TRBD2 agrees at 10 bases. The V and J ends lost 0 bases and 3 bases, in that order; junction bases with no gene match: 6. Germline V gives CDR1 LGHNA, CDR2 YSLEER. The CDR3 length is 17 residues. The CDR3 loop is CASSQEVLAGITDTQYF. The CDR3 DNA sequence: TGCGCCAGCAGCCAAGAGGTACTAGCGGGGATAACAGATACGCAGTATTTT.

The V and J genes are TRBV2 and TRBJ1-2; 8 bases are shared with TRBD1. J lost 6 bases, V lost 10 bases, and 13 bases had no gene match. The V gene's germline CDR1 is SNHLY and CDR2 FYNNEI. The length of the CDR3 is 14 residues. CDR3 residues: CATRGNLQGDGYTF. CDR3 nucleotide sequence: TGTGCCACCCGAGGGAACCTACAGGGGGATGGCTACACCTTC.

This clone was found a few times. V and J are TRBV5-4 and TRBJ2-3; 14 nucleotides match TRBD2. With 5 bases clipped from V and 0 bases from J, the junction kept 5 bases outside the gene matches. In germline, CDR1 is SGHNT, CDR2 YYREEE (reference sequence). The length of the CDR3 is 17 residues. The CDR3 nucleotides read TGTGCCAGCAGACGGACTAGCGGGGGGCAGAGCACAGATACGCAGTATTTT. Protein product: CASRRTSGGQSTDTQYF.

V usage is TRBV6-5 and J usage is TRBJ2-5; 10 bases map to TRBD1. Germline CDR1 is MNHEY and CDR2 is SVGAGI. The CDR3 is 15 amino acids. V trimming: 5 bases; J trimming: 3 bases; junction bases outside the gene matches: 6. For the CDR3, the DNA is TGTGCCAGCAGTCGACAGGGGGCTGGGGAAGAGACCCAGTACTTC. It specifies CASSRQGAGEETQYF.

The DNA for the CDR3 is TGTGCCAGCTCAACATGGACAGAGAGGGAGCAGTACTTC. Its translation: CASSTWTEREQYF. The chain uses TRBV18 and TRBJ2-7, with D perhaps TRBD1 (6 bases). The CDR3 loop spans 13 amino acids. Germline CDR1 and CDR2: KGHSH and LQKENI. V was cut by 5 bases and J by 7 bases, with 15 bases left in between.

This clone appeared a few times. The rearrangement links TRBV18 to TRBJ2-7; weak D call: TRBD2 (6 bases). Germline V gene lookup returns CDR1 KGHSH and CDR2 LQKENI. The CDR3 is made up of 13 amino acids. V lost 6 bases and J lost 6, with 15 bases in between. The CDR3 DNA sequence: TGTGCCAGCTCGCCGCAGGACGGGGGCGAGCAGTACTTC. Protein product: CASSPQDGGEQYF.